This is a list of T cell receptor beta chains from one sample in a study of blood T cell repertoires in COVID-19. Generated by immunoSEQ multiplex PCR, the TCRdb table keeps only in-frame clones and is missing some. This table holds 200,000 to 250,000 clones, approximately 84% found once. Material: PBMCs or T cells enriched from blood (not recorded which). These receptors all stem from a middle-aged man who had recovered from COVID-19. Each CDR3 is given with its conserved first and last residue. The D gene is left open where the match is weak. Only some rows state a clone size, as once, few, many or a class for expanded clones.

NA,TRBV7-2,few,TRBJ2-7,TGTGCCAGCAGCTCGGACTGGGAAACCTACGAGCAGTACTTC,CASSSDWETYEQYF
NA,TRBV5-4,once,TRBJ2-5,TGTGCCAGCAGCTTGTCCCCAGGGTTACCCCAAGAGACCCAGTACTTC,CASSLSPGLPQETQYF
NA,TRBV6-5,NA,TRBJ1-1,TGTGCCAGCAGTTACTCTCTCCTCGGGAGGACTGAAGCTTTCTTT,CASSYSLLGRTEAFF
NA,TRBV4-1,NA,TRBJ2-1,TGCGCCAGCAGCCAAGAGGGATTTGAGGGCAATGAGCAGTTCTTC,CASSQEGFEGNEQFF
NA,TRBV9,NA,TRBJ1-3,TGTGCCAGCAGCGTAGAACCCGGGGGCTCTGGAAACACCATATATTTT,CASSVEPGGSGNTIYF
NA,TRBV15,few,TRBJ1-2,TGTGCCACCAGCAGAGATAATGGTCGGGGCTACACCTTC,CATSRDNGRGYTF
TRBD1,TRBV15,NA,TRBJ1-1,TGTGCCACCAGCAGAGTTGACAGGGCAGAAGCTTTCTTT,CATSRVDRAEAFF
NA,TRBV12-3/TRBV12-4,NA,TRBJ2-5,TGTGCCAGCAGTGAGCGGAACCAAGAGACCCAGTACTTC,CASSERNQETQYF
NA,TRBV3-1/TRBV3-2,NA,TRBJ1-5,TGTGCCAGCAGCCTTTTAAATCAGCCCCAGCATTTT,CASSLLNQPQHF
TRBD1,TRBV25-1,NA,TRBJ1-6,TGTGCCAGCAGTGAGACGACAGGGATCACTTCACCCCTCCACTTT,CASSETTGITSPLHF
NA,TRBV12-3/TRBV12-4,NA,TRBJ1-2,TGTGCCAGCAGTTTTTCATGGGGCGAGGGCTACACCTTC,CASSFSWGEGYTF
NA,TRBV6-6,NA,TRBJ2-3,TGTGCCAGCAGTTATCCTGGCGGAGGGGCAGATACGCAGTATTTT,CASSYPGGGADTQYF
NA,TRBV5-6,NA,TRBJ1-1,TGTGCCAGCAGCTTGCCCAGGGGAGGGTGGCTGAACACTGAAGCTTTCTTT,CASSLPRGGWLNTEAFF
TRBD1,TRBV6-5,NA,TRBJ2-7,TGTGCCAGCAGTTACTCGCCGGGACAGGGCTACGAGCAGTACTTC,CASSYSPGQGYEQYF
NA,TRBV3-1/TRBV3-2,NA,TRBJ2-2,TGTGCCAGCAGCCCAGTAGCAGGGACCGGGGAGCTGTTTTTT,CASSPVAGTGELFF
NA,TRBV14,NA,TRBJ2-5,TGTGCCAGCGGCTGGGGCCCCCAAGAGACCCAGTACTTC,CASGWGPQETQYF
NA,TRBV5-1,NA,TRBJ1-4,TGCGCCAGCAGCTTTAGGGACTTCTCTGAAAAACTGTTTTTT,CASSFRDFSEKLFF
TRBD2,TRBV5-4,NA,TRBJ2-3,TGTGCCAGCAGCATTGCTCTAGCGGAACTCACAGATACGCAGTATTTT,CASSIALAELTDTQYF
NA,TRBV9,NA,TRBJ1-2,TGTGCCAGCATGAGACCTAGCGGGTATGGCTACACCTTC,CASMRPSGYGYTF
TRBD2,TRBV10-1,NA,TRBJ2-3,TGCGCCAGCAGTGAGTCGAGACTACGTAGGGCGGGAGGTCTGACAGATACGCAGTATTTT,CASSESRLRRAGGLTDTQYF